The 25 T cell receptor beta chains reported below all come from one sample, sequenced in a study of T cell responses to AZD1222 COVID-19 vaccine. Profiling relied on immunoSEQ multiplex PCR, and the TCRdb table lists in-frame clones only, not all of them. The sample yields more than 85,000 clones, 87% seen once. The source was peripheral blood, collected on day 0 of AZD1222 vaccination. Receptors were obtained from an adult in good health.

The CDR3 here is CASRQNTEAFF. CDR3 in DNA: TGTGCCAGCAGACAGAACACTGAAGCTTTCTTT. The gene calls are TRBV28 and TRBJ1-1; unclear D gene. The CDR3 contains 11 residues. Trimming took off 6 bases at V and 1 base at J, with 3 bases between the two ends. CDR1 and CDR2 (germline): MDHEN, SYDVKM.

This chain connects TRBV6-6 to TRBJ2-3; possible D gene TRBD1, 6 bases. The CDR3 is 11 amino acids. Germline assignment: CDR1 MNHNY and CDR2 SVGAGI (reference sequence). The V end was cut by 6 bases, the J end by 8 bases, with 9 bases between. CDR3 sequence reads: CASRIGGTQYF. In DNA form, the CDR3 reads TGTGCCAGCAGAATAGGGGGTACGCAGTATTTT.

This chain connects TRBV30 to TRBJ1-1; 7 nucleotides line up with TRBD1. The CDR3 has 15 amino acids. V gave up 1 base and J gave up 0 bases; unmatched junction bases: 5. Germline values: CDR1 GTSNPN, CDR2 SVGIG (reference sequence). The CDR3 region is CAWSGTGAMNTEAFF. The DNA for the CDR3 is TGTGCCTGGAGTGGAACAGGGGCGATGAACACTGAAGCTTTCTTT.

The chain has TRBV3-1 (or the pseudogene TRBV3-2) and TRBJ2-7; 8 nucleotides agree with TRBD1. The CDR3 loop spans 16 amino acids. With V trimmed by 0 bases and J by 6 bases, 10 bases remained unmatched. Germline loops: CDR1 LGHDT, CDR2 YNNKEL (reference sequence). The DNA of the CDR3 is TGTGCCAGCAGCCAAGATCTTCCAGGGGGCCTTAGCGAGCAGTACTTC. Its translation: CASSQDLPGGLSEQYF.

The chain couples TRBV5-1 to TRBJ1-1; D ambiguous. The CDR3 is made up of 15 amino acids. Germline V gives CDR1 SGHRS, CDR2 YFSETQ. V was clipped by 4 bases and J by 1 base, with 14 bases between them. The CDR3 spells CASSAGEPENTEAFF. CDR3 bases: TGCGCCAGCAGCGCCGGGGAGCCAGAGAACACTGAAGCTTTCTTT.

This rearrangement joins TRBV6-6 to TRBJ2-5, with D perhaps matching TRBD1 (5 bases). Germline CDR1 reads MNHNY; CDR2 reads SVGAGI (reference sequence). The V end was cut by 5 bases, the J end by 2 bases, with 12 bases between. This CDR3 contains 14 residues. The CDR3 nucleotides are TGTGCCAGCAGTCGGACAACTCGACAAGAGACCCAGTACTTC. Translating it yields CASSRTTRQETQYF.

This chain connects TRBV18 to TRBJ1-3; D is undetermined. V was shortened by 3 bases and J by 0 bases, with 6 bases between the two germline ends. Germline CDR1 reads KGHSH; CDR2 reads LQKENI. The CDR3 totals 14 residues. In DNA form, the CDR3 reads TGTGCCAGCTCACCCCGGGGCTCTGGAAACACCATATATTTT. It specifies CASSPRGSGNTIYF.

In its sample, this clone was seen a few times. CDR3 region: CASSVQGAAATDTQYF. CDR3 in DNA: TGTGCCAGTAGTGTACAGGGGGCCGCGGCCACAGATACGCAGTATTTT. This chain joins TRBV19 and TRBJ2-3; TRBD1 matches at 9 bases. V was clipped by 5 bases and J by 2 bases; unmatched bases: 8. Per the germline V gene, CDR1 is LNHDA and CDR2 is SQIVND (reference sequence). There are 16 residues in the CDR3.

The J gene is TRBJ2-5, the V gene TRBV12-3 or TRBV12-4; D is ambiguous. V lost 3 bases and J 4 bases, leaving 9 bases between the germline ends. CDR3 size: 13 residues. The CDR3 loop is CASSFGELETQYF. Written as DNA, the CDR3 is TGTGCCAGCAGTTTTGGAGAATTAGAGACCCAGTACTTC.

The chain recombines TRBV5-1 with TRBJ1-1, with 12 bases aligning to TRBD1. The CDR3 has 17 amino acids. The trim removed 4 bases at V and 3 bases at J, leaving 10 bases unmatched. Germline CDR1 SGHRS, CDR2 YFSETQ. The CDR3 region is CASSPGTGGAVHTEAFF. The CDR3 region has the DNA TGCGCCAGCAGCCCGGGGACAGGGGGCGCGGTCCACACTGAAGCTTTCTTT.

V usage is TRBV28 and J usage is TRBJ2-1, with 8 bases lining up with TRBD1. The CDR3 length is 16 residues. J was trimmed by 2 bases and V by 5 bases; bases with no gene match: 8. Germline CDR1 and CDR2: MDHEN and SYDVKM. The CDR3 DNA follows: TGTGCCAGCAGTACCACAGGGGGAAGGACCTACAATGAGCAGTTCTTC. Protein sequence: CASSTTGGRTYNEQFF.

The J gene is TRBJ1-2, the V gene TRBV6-4; tentative D call: TRBD1 (6 bases). With 2 bases removed from V and 2 bases from J, the gap between germline ends came to 9 bases. Germline values: CDR1 MRHNA, CDR2 SNTAGT. The CDR3 contains 14 residues. CDR3 DNA: TGTGCCAGCAGTGACGGGGGCCTCAACTATGGCTACACCTTC. It is translated as CASSDGGLNYGYTF.

The gene calls are TRBV29-1 and TRBJ1-4, with a tentative D call TRBD1 (5 bases). Germline V lookup: CDR1 SQVTM, CDR2 ANQGSEA. The germline V and J ends were trimmed by 4 bases and 8 bases, with 11 bases remaining between them. The CDR3 contains 12 residues. CDR3 DNA sequence: TGCAGCGTTGGCTGGGGGGGGGAAAAACTGTTTTTT. Protein: CSVGWGGEKLFF. Variable domain in full (rest from reference TRBV29-1 and TRBJ1-4): SAVISQKPSRDICQRGTSLTIQCQVDSQVTMMFWYRQQPGQSLTLIATANQGSEATYESGFVIDKFPISRPNLTFSTLTVSNMSPEDSSIYLCSVGWGGEKLFFGSGTQLSVL.

The chain joins TRBV28 to TRBJ2-3; tentative D call: TRBD2 (6 bases). The V end was cut by 3 bases, the J end by 5 bases, with 6 bases between. Germline values: CDR1 MDHEN, CDR2 SYDVKM. The CDR3 runs to 12 residues. The CDR3 DNA is TGTGCCAGCAGTTTGCGGGGAGATACGCAGTATTTT. Translation gives CASSLRGDTQYF.

The chain joins TRBV4-1 to TRBJ1-6; no firm D call. The CDR3 covers 12 residues. V was pared by 1 base and J by 9 bases, with 4 bases between. Germline V CDR1 and CDR2: MGHRA, YSYEKL. This CDR3 reads CASSQGISPLHF. CDR3 nucleotides: TGCGCCAGCAGCCAAGGAATTTCACCCCTCCACTTT.

The V call is TRBV19, the J call TRBJ1-3; 8 bases fit TRBD1. Per germline, CDR1 LNHDA and CDR2 SQIVND (reference sequence). The trim removed 5 bases at V and 3 bases at J, leaving 6 bases unmatched. The CDR3 contains 15 residues. The CDR3 region has the DNA TGTGCCAGTAGTTCCTGGACAGGGTATGGAAACACCATATATTTT. Protein sequence: CASSSWTGYGNTIYF.

The gene calls are TRBV7-2 and TRBJ2-7; possible D gene TRBD2, 5 bases. The germline V and J ends were trimmed by 3 bases and 9 bases, with 18 bases remaining between them. The length of the CDR3 is 14 residues. The germline CDR1 and CDR2 sequences are SGHTA and FQGNSA. The CDR3 loop reads CASSFAPDSRGQYF. CDR3 bases: TGTGCCAGCAGCTTCGCTCCGGACTCCCGCGGGCAGTACTTC.

V gene TRBV29-1 combines with J gene TRBJ2-3, with a tentative D call TRBD2 (7 bases). Trimming pared 3 bases from V and 6 bases from J, leaving 13 bases between. The CDR3 is 13 residues long. Per the germline V gene, CDR1 is SQVTM and CDR2 is ANQGSEA. Written as DNA, the CDR3 is TGCAGCGTTGACCCGGGGGGCCCGGATACGCAGTATTTT. Encoded protein: CSVDPGGPDTQYF.

The chain joins TRBV13 to TRBJ2-1; D is possibly TRBD2 (6 bases). The germline V gene encodes CDR1 PRHDT and CDR2 FYEKMQ (reference sequence). The V and J ends lost 5 bases and 5 bases respectively, with 19 bases between them. This CDR3 has 16 residues. CDR3 sequence (DNA): TGTGCCAGCAGCCCCCCTGGGGCGGGAAGGGACAATGAGCAGTTCTTC. Translated, it gives CASSPPGAGRDNEQFF. The full variable domain, completed using reference TRBV13 and TRBJ2-1, is AAGVIQSPRHLIKEKRETATLKCYPIPRHDTVYWYQQGPGQDPQFLISFYEKMQSDKGSIPDRFSAQQFSDYHSELNMSSLELGDSALYFCASSPPGAGRDNEQFFGPGTRLTVL.

This rearrangement joins TRBV28 to TRBJ1-2; D unresolved. Germline CDR1 is MDHEN and CDR2 is SYDVKM. The CDR3 is made up of 13 amino acids. The ends were cut back, 7 bases at V and 4 bases at J, with 13 bases in the middle. CDR3 protein: CASTEGPLYGYTF. Here the CDR3 DNA reads TGTGCCAGCACCGAAGGGCCCCTCTATGGCTACACCTTC.

The CDR3 sequence: CASSALGRDIQYF. CDR3 coding DNA: TGTGCCAGCAGCGCCCTGGGGCGGGACATTCAGTACTTC. The J gene is TRBJ2-4, the V gene TRBV9; tentatively, D is TRBD1 or TRBD2 (5 bases each). Germline V CDR1 and CDR2: SGDLS, YYNGEE. Trimming pared 3 bases from V and 8 bases from J, leaving 12 bases between. The CDR3 is 13 amino acids. The full variable domain, completed using reference TRBV9 and TRBJ2-4, is DSGVTQTPKHLITATGQRVTLRCSPRSGDLSVYWYQQSLDQGLQFLIQYYNGEERAKGNILERFSAQQFPDLHSELNLSSLELGDSALYFCASSALGRDIQYFGAGTRLSVL.

The rearrangement links TRBV14 to TRBJ2-5; D is unclear. There are 12 residues in the CDR3. From germline, CDR1 is SGHDN and CDR2 FVKESK. The V end was cut by 1 base, the J end by 9 bases, with 9 bases between. The CDR3 DNA is TGTGCCAGCAGCCAAGCTAGAATGGCCCAGTACTTC. Translating gives CASSQARMAQYF.

The chain recombines TRBV7-3 with TRBJ2-7; TRBD1 aligns across 12 bases. The CDR3 runs to 14 residues. V dropped 2 bases and J dropped 6; count of bases not matched to a gene: 2. Germline V gene sequence: CDR1 SGHTA, CDR2 FQGTGA. CDR3 sequence reads: CASSLGTGGAEQYF. The DNA for the CDR3 is TGTGCCAGCAGCTTAGGGACAGGGGGCGCCGAGCAGTACTTC.

The rearrangement links TRBV7-9 to TRBJ2-7; TRBD1 aligns across 11 bases. The V and J ends lost 5 bases and 0 bases, in that order; junction bases with no gene match: 6. The CDR3 sequence is 16 residues long. Looked up from germline, CDR1 is SEHNR and CDR2 is FQNEAQ (reference sequence). This CDR3 reads CASSQLGQGDSYEQYF. The CDR3 DNA follows: TGTGCCAGCAGCCAACTGGGACAGGGGGACTCCTACGAGCAGTACTTC.

The chain combines TRBV5-4 with TRBJ2-7, with 11 bases matching TRBD2. There are 16 residues in the CDR3. CDR1 is SGHNT, CDR2 YYREEE, per germline (reference sequence). The junction had 11 bases not matched to a gene; V was cut back by 3 bases and J by 6 bases. The CDR3 is CASSSRRLAGSSEQYF. Here the CDR3 DNA reads TGTGCCAGCAGCTCCCGCCGACTAGCGGGGTCATCCGAGCAGTACTTC.